This TCR beta chain was obtained from a study of control samples from healthy donors and cancer patients. The assay was immunoSEQ multiplex PCR, and TCRdb's table has in-frame clones only and misses some. The sample includes 100,000 to 120,000 clones, roughly 90% of them seen just once. Material for sequencing was PBMCs. The TCR sequence derives from a woman aged 60-75 years with lung cancer.

The CDR3 DNA sequence: TGCGCCAGCAGTCAATCGAGACCGGGGGGAGATGGCTACACCTTC. This gives the protein CASSQSRPGGDGYTF. This rearrangement joins TRBV23-1 to TRBJ1-2; tentative D call: TRBD1 (5 bases). TRBV23-1 has ORF status, its function being uncertain. The CDR3 totals 15 residues. V gave up 0 bases and J gave up 6 bases, with 14 bases separating them.